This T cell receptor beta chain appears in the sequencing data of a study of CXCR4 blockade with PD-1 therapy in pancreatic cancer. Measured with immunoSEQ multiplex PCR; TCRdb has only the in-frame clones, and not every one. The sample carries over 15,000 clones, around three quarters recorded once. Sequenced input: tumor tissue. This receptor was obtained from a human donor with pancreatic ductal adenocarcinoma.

The CDR3 DNA sequence: TGTGCCAGTAGTATACAGGGGGCAAGTCAGCCCCAGCATTTT. As protein: CASSIQGASQPQHF. This chain connects TRBV19 to TRBJ1-5; the match to TRBD1 covers 8 bases. Germline V gives CDR1 LNHDA, CDR2 SQIVND (reference sequence). CDR3 length: 14 residues. V lost 2 bases to trimming and J lost 6 bases; unmatched junction nucleotides: 3. The full variable domain, completed using reference TRBV19 and TRBJ1-5, is DGGITQSPKYLFRKEGQNVTLSCEQNLNHDAMYWYRQDPGQGLRLIYYSQIVNDFQKGDIAEGYSVSREKKESFPLTVTSAQKNPTAFYLCASSIQGASQPQHFGDGTRLSIL.